Listed below are T cell receptor beta chains from one sample, sequenced in a study of shared T cell receptors in the human thymus. The repertoire was sequenced with immunoSEQ multiplex PCR; TCRdb's copy has only in-frame clones and lacks some. The data show more than 550,000 clones, with around 87% seen just once and roughly 0.0089% held by the top ten. These data also formed part of another study, on human thymus T cells.

The sequenced material came from thymocytes. The receptors here all came from a boy younger than two with a congenital heart defect. CDR3s include the opening cysteine and the closing phenylalanine or tryptophan.

V gene	CDR3 protein
TRBV25-1	CASSSWTGSPYGYTF
TRBV6-1	CASSELRQGNQPQHF
TRBV27	CASRPPGAGLSYNSPLHF
TRBV28	CASSLRGVGQGLDGYTF
TRBV25-1	CASSGRQERNTIYF
TRBV18	CASSPPERKRETQYF
TRBV12-5	CASGLSSGRRGEQFF
TRBV5-6	CASSLLVEDTQYF
TRBV25-1	CAGNRSPIAKNIQYF
TRBV4-1	CASSQGYGGAGASNEQFF
TRBV10-3	CAISGHGNTIYF
TRBV28	CASSLRAGTGPNTEAFF
TRBV12-5	CASGRTQAGTSTDTQYF
TRBV5-4	CASSLGTDNYGYTF
TRBV5-6	CASSLRNSTKETQYF
TRBV7-9	CASSLVAQGDHGEKLFF
TRBV7-2	CASSFLAGIGDTQYF
TRBV14	CASSQGRGQGDYEQYF
TRBV7-2	CASSTGQGNQPQHF
TRBV27	CASRRDRGAEKRLFF
TRBV4-2	CASSRAYPPGASGNTIYF
TRBV25-1	CASSETGTGVSYEQYF
TRBV7-6	CASSPTRLAGAETQYF
TRBV21-1	CASSPPGTTNEKLFF
TRBV28	CASSRQGGEKLFF
TRBV18	CASSPGQGASNQPQHF
TRBV19	CASSPTSGRAYEQYF
TRBV5-4	CASSLVAGGPGADEQFF
TRBV28	CASSPSGVYGTQYF
TRBV19	CASSMGYPGSQETQYF
TRBV30	CAWSGTPPGQKETQYF
TRBV6-5	CASSTGTQGSPLHF
TRBV28	CASRRTGVNSPLHF
TRBV6-1	CASIETPFNTEAFF
TRBV4-3	CASSQDLQGIFAGIGSYEQYF
TRBV6-6	CASRRTSGRGDEQYF
TRBV6-1	CAISETSGGLPLIEQYF
TRBV7-2	CASSLTLLAGFYNEQFF
TRBV28	CASSLFPEQYF
TRBV5-1	CASSLASGGNEQFF
TRBV7-2	CASSTDRGLEDIQYF
TRBV27	CASSLSSGQVNTEAFF
TRBV7-8	CASSVRERYEQYF
TRBV7-2	CASSLGKRNSPLHF
TRBV12-5	CASGLGSDRDTEAFF
TRBV4-3	CASSQDANSSTNEQFF
TRBV15	CATSRETSGYEQYF
TRBV7-9	CASSPITNEKLFF
TRBV4-3	CASSQLQGAAYEQYF
TRBV29-1	CSGRGWDYKETQYF
TRBV4-3	CASSPYRGRMKETQYF
TRBV5-4	CASSFPRTSGETYEQYF
TRBV14	CASSQEGQGKDSPLHF
TRBV11-2	CASSSGTRLYEQFF
TRBV28	CASSSLQGQYTDTQYF
TRBV13	CASSQHRNQPQHF
TRBV28	CASSLRQGASYEQYF
TRBV14	CASSVTSDPGNTIYF
TRBV13	CASSLGTRGSAQYF